In its sample, the clone carrying this T cell receptor beta chain was seen many times. What it binds is unknown. Thyroid ultrasound and orbital computed tomography, with clinical symptoms and serum thyroxine and TRAb, informed diagnoses. The data are from a study of T cells in Graves' hyperthyroidism and ophthalmopathy. Study results and caveats: Blood also held most thyroid clonotypes expanded beyond 0.001. From stable hyperthyroidism, ophthalmopathy was separated by a 13 V-J model.

The CDR3 totals 15 residues. Trimming removed 7 bases from V and 8 bases from J; junction bases left unmatched: 9. Germline V gene lookup returns CDR1 MNHNS and CDR2 SASEGT. RNA transcripts yielded amplified TCR beta CDR3 regions. The HTBI primer set was used in a first-round RT-PCR of the TCR CDR3. In TCRdb, the multiplex PCR reads were re-called with MiXCR into one record per CDR3 protein. The table records about 250,000 distinct CDR3 sequences, roughly 15% of them present only once. V is TRBV6-1 and J is TRBJ2-1; 12 bases agree with TRBD2. Sequencing was carried out using blood. This clonotype was sampled from a woman aged 45-60 years with Graves' hyperthyroidism that later progressed to Graves' ophthalmopathy. The CDR3 DNA reads TGTGCCAGCACCTCCGGCCTAGCGGGAGGGGATGAGCAGTTCTTC. Translating gives CASTSGLAGGDEQFF.